The following is a T cell receptor beta chain sequence with its context. Its target is unknown. At one boundary the junction diverges from the germline segment, which might be a read error. This specimen belongs to a study of T cell responses to AZD1222 COVID-19 vaccine. Study at large: Second-dose recipients at about 4 or about 12 weeks were treated as one pooled group.

Findings of the study overall: As reported, nearly half of all spike-specific TCRs target variant regions that are unmutated. Repertoires were obtained solely post-peak T cell response. Following two doses of AZD1222, Spike-specific TCR breadth and depth rose.

Using immunoSEQ multiplex PCR, the repertoire was profiled, and TCRdb retains in-frame clones only, with some absent. The sample lists 70,000 to 90,000 clones, around four fifths seen once, with 20% to 25% in the top ten. Germline V gene data show CDR1 as SEHNR and CDR2 as FQNEAQ (reference sequence). CDR3 length: 14 amino acids. The chain recombines TRBV7-9 with TRBJ2-3; D perhaps matches TRBD2 (7 bases). This TCR came from an adult in good health. The input for sequencing was peripheral blood, taken on day 0 of AZD1222 vaccination. This CDR3 is CASSLAEGVDTQYF. The CDR3 region has the DNA TGTGCCAGCAGCCTAGCGGAGGGGGTAGATACGCAGTATTTT.